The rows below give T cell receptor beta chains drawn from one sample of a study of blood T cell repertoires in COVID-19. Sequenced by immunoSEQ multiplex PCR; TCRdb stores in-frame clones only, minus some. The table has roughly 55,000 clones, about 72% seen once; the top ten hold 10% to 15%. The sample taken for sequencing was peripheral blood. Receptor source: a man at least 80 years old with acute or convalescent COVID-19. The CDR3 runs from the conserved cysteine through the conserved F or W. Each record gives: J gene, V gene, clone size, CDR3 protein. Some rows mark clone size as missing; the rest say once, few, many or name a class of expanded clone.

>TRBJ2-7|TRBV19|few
CASSYSGGAYEQYF
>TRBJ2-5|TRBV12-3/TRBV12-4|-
CASSPGLGEYF
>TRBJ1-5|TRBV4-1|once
CASSQDQVGGQPQHF
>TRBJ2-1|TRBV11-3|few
CASSPTGSSYNEQFF
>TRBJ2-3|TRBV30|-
CAWSAGERSLSTDTQYF
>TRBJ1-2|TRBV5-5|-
CASSTGAGGDYGYTF
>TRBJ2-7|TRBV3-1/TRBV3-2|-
CASSQDSYEQYF
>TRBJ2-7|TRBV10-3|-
CAISGTGQSSYEQYF
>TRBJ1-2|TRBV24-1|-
CATSDSGTSYGYTF
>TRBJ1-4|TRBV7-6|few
CASSLEGTGGPSNEKLFF
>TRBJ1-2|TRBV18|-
CASSPSSRFRDRRLGYGYTF
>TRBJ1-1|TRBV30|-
CAWSKIRGARNTEAFF
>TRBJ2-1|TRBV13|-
CASSHRGLADEQFF
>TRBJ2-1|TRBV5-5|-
CASSLAGPSYNEQFF
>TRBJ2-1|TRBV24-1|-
CATSAGTSGNNEQFF
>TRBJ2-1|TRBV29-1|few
CSAWTSGGVEQFF
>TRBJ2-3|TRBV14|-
CASSQAAPRFPTPDTQYF
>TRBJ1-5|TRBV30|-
CAWSALRSNQPQHF
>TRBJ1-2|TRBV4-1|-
CASSQGAGGSGYTF
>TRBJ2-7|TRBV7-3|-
CASTSVPGLSPYEQYF
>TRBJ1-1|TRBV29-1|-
CSVTGGSTEAFF
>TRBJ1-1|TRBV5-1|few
CASSLGGDTEAFF
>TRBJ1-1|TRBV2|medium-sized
CASSLQGARGAFF
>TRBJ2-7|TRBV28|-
CASSPPQTSGQYF
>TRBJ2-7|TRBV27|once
CASRPGQASYEQYF
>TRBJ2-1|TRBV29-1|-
CSVDWLAGPNEQFF
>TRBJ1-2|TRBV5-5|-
CASSLFGQGYGYTF
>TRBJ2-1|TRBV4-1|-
CASSQIGAGGYNEQFF
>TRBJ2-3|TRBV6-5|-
CASSFIADTQYF
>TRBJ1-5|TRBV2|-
CASSWEGPYSNQPQHF
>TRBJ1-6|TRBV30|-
CAWSVGWTDNSPLHF
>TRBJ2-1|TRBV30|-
CACGQGITRYNEQFF
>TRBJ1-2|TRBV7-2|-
CASSSRSQNNYGYTF
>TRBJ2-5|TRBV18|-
CASSPPNSQETQYF
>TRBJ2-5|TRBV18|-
CASSTGQETQYF
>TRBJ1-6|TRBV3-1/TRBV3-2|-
CASSQGQGLNNSPLHF
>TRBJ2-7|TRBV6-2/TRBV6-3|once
CASSYRQGLDEQYF
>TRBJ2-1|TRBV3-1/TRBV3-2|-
CASSHPSGTSNNEQFF
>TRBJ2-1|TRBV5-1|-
CASSWRRLAGPSNEQFF
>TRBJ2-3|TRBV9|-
CASSSGGTWGTDTQYF
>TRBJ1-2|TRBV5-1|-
CASSLVGQGAGYTF
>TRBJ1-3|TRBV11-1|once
CASSFGDGNTIYF
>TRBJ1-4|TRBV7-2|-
CASSPYGSKANEKLFF
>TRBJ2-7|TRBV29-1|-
CSVDSGGYEQYF
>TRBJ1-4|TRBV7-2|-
CASRRDRGNEKLFF
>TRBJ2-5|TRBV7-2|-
CASSFHAGLAGGKTQYF
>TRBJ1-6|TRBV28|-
CASGDRGDSPLHF
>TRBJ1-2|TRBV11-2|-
CASSLDRLSYSGYTF
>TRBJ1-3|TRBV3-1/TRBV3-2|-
CASSGEYNSGNTIYF
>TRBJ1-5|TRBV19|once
CASSITGGDQPQHF
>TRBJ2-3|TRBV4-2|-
CASSPLAGGPATDTQYF
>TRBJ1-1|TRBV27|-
CASSPLGTGVMNTEAFF
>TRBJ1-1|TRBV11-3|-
CASSLVAGRKNTEAFF
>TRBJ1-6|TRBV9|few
CASSSSGTYNSPLHF
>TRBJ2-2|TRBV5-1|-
CASSFFSGEVNTGELFF
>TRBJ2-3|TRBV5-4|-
CASSLGPGLAGDDTQYF
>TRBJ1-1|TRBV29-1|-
CSVDRQSEAFF
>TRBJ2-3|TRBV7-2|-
CASRVGGAKTDTQYF
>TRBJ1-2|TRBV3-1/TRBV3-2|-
CASSQDPPGAGGYTF